This T cell receptor (beta chain) was retrieved from a study of blood T cell repertoires in COVID-19. Study summary: Samples representing acute and convalescent COVID-19 were sourced from the United States, Italy and Spain.

Clones were read by immunoSEQ multiplex PCR, and TCRdb kept only the in-frame ones, dropping some. The sample includes 450,000 to 500,000 clones, approximately 90% of them seen just once. After removal of 4 bases from V and 2 bases from J, the junction contained 7 bases not matched to a gene. Per germline, CDR1 SGHTA and CDR2 FQGNSA. The length of the CDR3 is 15 residues. This chain connects TRBV7-2 to TRBJ2-5, with TRBD1 matching over 7 bases. Sequenced input: PBMCs or T cells enriched from blood (not recorded which). The TCR originated in a woman in her sixties or seventies who had recovered from COVID-19. The CDR3 sequence: CASSWTGGGQETQYF. The CDR3 coding sequence is TGTGCCAGCAGCTGGACAGGAGGTGGACAAGAGACCCAGTACTTC.